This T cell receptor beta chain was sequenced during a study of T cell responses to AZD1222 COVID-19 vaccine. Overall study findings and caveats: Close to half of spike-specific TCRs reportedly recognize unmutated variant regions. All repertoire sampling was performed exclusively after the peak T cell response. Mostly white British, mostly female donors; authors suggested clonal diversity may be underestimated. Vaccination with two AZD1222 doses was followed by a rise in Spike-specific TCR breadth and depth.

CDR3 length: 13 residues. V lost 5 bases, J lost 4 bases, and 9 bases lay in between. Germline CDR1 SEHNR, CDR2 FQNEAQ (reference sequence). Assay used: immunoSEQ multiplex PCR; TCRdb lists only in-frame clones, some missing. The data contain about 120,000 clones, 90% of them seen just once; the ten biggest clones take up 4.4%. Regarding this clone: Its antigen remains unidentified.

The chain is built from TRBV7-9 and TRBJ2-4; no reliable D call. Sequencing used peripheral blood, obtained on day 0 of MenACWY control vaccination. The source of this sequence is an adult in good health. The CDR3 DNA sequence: TGTGCCAGCAGCGCATCAAAAAAAAACATTCAGTACTTC. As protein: CASSASKKNIQYF.